Given below is one T cell receptor (beta chain) in context. Antigen specificity is unknown. The method was immunoSEQ multiplex PCR; TCRdb's version includes in-frame clones alone and lacks a portion of them. The table lists hundreds of thousands of clones, over 90% of them singletons, with roughly 6% in the top ten. Germline V lookup: CDR1 LGHDT, CDR2 YNNKEL (reference sequence). The CDR3 extends over 14 amino acids. Trimming cost V 1 base and J 6 bases; bases outside gene matches: 2. Regarding time point: blood from clinic visit 5 months post-surgery; TSC patient then seizure free. Surgery cases with the highest brain T cell transcript signatures were chosen for sequencing. Patients received at least one anti-epileptic drug before surgery. The data originate from a study of brain T cells in children with intractable seizures. Study-level findings and limits: HCMV serostatus was not known, and viral specificity came from CDR3 similarity only. Pre- and post-surgery blood differed in depth, so pre-surgery absences may be undersampling.

Sequenced material: peripheral blood, taken 4 to 6 months after surgery. The sequence derives from a boy under three years old with tuberous sclerosis and intractable seizures. This rearrangement joins TRBV3-1 (or the pseudogene TRBV3-2) to TRBJ1-1; 10 bases agree with TRBD1. The CDR3 nucleotides read TGTGCCAGCAGCCAAGTGGGGACAGGGGCTGAAGCTTTCTTT. Amino acids: CASSQVGTGAEAFF.